One and the same sample provided the 14 T cell receptor beta chains below, sequenced in a study of cytomegalovirus exposure and HLA in healthy donors. Use of 60 Vbeta and 13 Jbeta primers characterized the PCR. Profiling relied on immunoSEQ multiplex PCR, and the TCRdb table lists in-frame clones only, not all of them. Counted here are a few hundred thousand clones, around 80% occurring once; the ten biggest clones make up 2.9%. Sequenced: PBMCs. The receptors stem from a man aged 30 to 39 in good health and CMV-seronegative.

V gene TRBV7-8 combines with J gene TRBJ2-2; 7 bases line up with TRBD2. V dropped 0 bases and J dropped 4; count of bases not matched to a gene: 14. CDR1 and CDR2 (germline): SGHVS, FQNEAQ. This CDR3 is 19 amino acids long. The CDR3 DNA reads as TGTGCCAGCAGCTTAGCGGGGGGGAAAATTCAAGTGGGCACCGGGGAGCTGTTTTTT. Translation: CASSLAGGKIQVGTGELFF.

The gene calls are TRBV6-5 and TRBJ1-2; D is unclear. The length of the CDR3 is 12 residues. Germline CDR1 MNHEY, CDR2 SVGAGI. V lost 6 bases and J lost 4, with 9 bases in between. CDR3 bases: TGTGCCAGCAGCCCCCGGGGCTATGGCTACACCTTC. This gives the protein CASSPRGYGYTF.

The chain joins TRBV28 to TRBJ1-2, with no clear D. The length of the CDR3 is 15 residues. CDR1 and CDR2 from the germline V gene are MDHEN and SYDVKM. The germline V and J ends were trimmed by 2 bases and 0 bases, with 10 bases remaining between them. The CDR3: CASSLGGTSNYGYTF. The DNA of the CDR3 is TGTGCCAGCAGTTTAGGCGGAACTTCTAACTATGGCTACACCTTC.

This clone was seen more than once but under ten times. The CDR3 here is CASSYTAETHGTQYF. In nucleotides, the CDR3 is TGTGCCAGCAGTTACACGGCGGAGACCCATGGGACCCAGTACTTC. The chain uses TRBV6-5 and TRBJ2-5; D remains ambiguous. Trimming took 2 bases from V and 7 from J, leaving 17 bases between them. The germline gives CDR1 MNHEY, CDR2 SVGAGI. This CDR3 spans 15 amino acids.

The chain combines TRBV7-3 with TRBJ2-1; 11 bases line up with TRBD2. The CDR3 contains 16 residues. J gave up 4 bases and V 5 bases, and 7 bases lay outside the gene matches. The V gene's germline CDR1 is SGHTA and CDR2 FQGTGA. CDR3 nucleotide sequence: TGTGCCAGCAGCCTTCATAGCGGGGGGGCTTACAATGAGCAGTTCTTC. Amino acids: CASSLHSGGAYNEQFF.

The chain is built from TRBV5-4 and TRBJ2-1; tentative D call: TRBD1 (6 bases). Per the germline V gene, CDR1 is SGHNT and CDR2 is YYREEE (reference sequence). The CDR3 is 12 amino acids. V was shortened by 5 bases and J by 8 bases, with 11 bases between the two germline ends. CDR3 bases: TGTGCCAGCAGGGGACACCCGGATGAGCAGTTCTTC. The encoded protein is CASRGHPDEQFF.

The CDR3 loop is CASSLLGSGELFF. For the CDR3, the DNA is TGTGCCAGCAGCTTGTTGGGCTCAGGGGAGCTGTTTTTT. The rearrangement joins TRBV5-4 to TRBJ2-2; D gene uncertain. CDR3 length: 13 residues. The V end was cut by 1 base, the J end by 8 bases, with 9 bases between. Germline CDR1 reads SGHNT; CDR2 reads YYREEE (reference sequence).

This clone was recorded a few times. The rearrangement joins TRBV7-9 to TRBJ2-4; 8 bases align to TRBD2. Germline CDR1 reads SEHNR; CDR2 reads FQNEAQ (reference sequence). The CDR3 sequence is 15 residues long. The V and J ends lost 4 bases and 7 bases, in that order; junction bases with no gene match: 9. In DNA form, the CDR3 reads TGTGCCAGCAGCTCCACGGGGGGGGCGCGGAACATTCAGTACTTC. Amino acid sequence: CASSSTGGARNIQYF.

The chain joins TRBV15 to TRBJ2-1; TRBD2 might be the D (7 bases). CDR3 size: 17 residues. From germline, CDR1 is LNHNV and CDR2 YYDKDF (reference sequence). V lost 0 bases and J 4 bases, leaving 16 bases between the germline ends. DNA for the CDR3: TGTGCCACCAGCAGAGATCGTGTGGGGGGGGCGTACAATGAGCAGTTCTTC. Translating gives CATSRDRVGGAYNEQFF.

This clone was observed a single time. This chain uses TRBV5-1 with TRBJ2-2; no reliable D call. Trimming shortened V by 0 bases and J by 6 bases, and 6 bases separated the two germline ends. The CDR3 extends over 13 amino acids. The germline V gene encodes CDR1 SGHRS and CDR2 YFSETQ. This CDR3 is CASSLGWPGELFF. In nucleotides, the CDR3 is TGCGCCAGCAGCTTGGGGTGGCCCGGGGAGCTGTTTTTT.

This chain links TRBV2 with TRBJ2-1; perhaps TRBD2 as D (5 bases). The CDR3 totals 11 residues. The V gene's germline CDR1 is SNHLY and CDR2 FYNNEI. The V end was cut by 3 bases, the J end by 8 bases, with 5 bases between. The CDR3 loop reads CASSDGDEQFF. The DNA of the CDR3 is TGTGCCAGCAGTGACGGGGATGAGCAGTTCTTC. Supplemented by reference TRBV2 and TRBJ2-1, the full variable domain reads EPEVTQTPSHQVTQMGQEVILRCVPISNHLYFYWYRQILGQKVEFLVSFYNNEISEKSEIFDDQFSVERPDGSNFTLKIRSTKLEDSAMYFCASSDGDEQFFGPGTRLTVL.

This chain joins TRBV2 and TRBJ2-5; TRBD2 agrees at 7 bases. CDR1 and CDR2 from the germline V gene are SNHLY and FYNNEI. This CDR3 spans 14 amino acids. J gave up 5 bases and V 6 bases, and 9 bases lay outside the gene matches. This CDR3 reads CASSQQAGVETQYF. The CDR3 DNA sequence: TGTGCCAGCAGCCAGCAGGCGGGGGTGGAGACCCAGTACTTC.

The chain uses TRBV5-1 and TRBJ1-1; D is unresolved. The CDR3 loop spans 13 amino acids. V was trimmed by 4 bases and J by 1 base, leaving 8 bases between them. Germline loops: CDR1 SGHRS, CDR2 YFSETQ. The CDR3 region is CASSPAGNTEAFF. CDR3 nucleotides: TGCGCCAGCAGCCCTGCCGGGAACACTGAAGCTTTCTTT.

V usage is TRBV5-4 and J usage is TRBJ2-5; D possibly corresponds to TRBD2 (7 bases). Trimming pared 7 bases from V and 5 bases from J, leaving 18 bases between. The CDR3 is 14 residues long. Germline V CDR1 and CDR2: SGHNT, YYREEE (reference sequence). The CDR3: CASFTTGGGETQYF. The CDR3 DNA reads as TGTGCCAGCTTTACGACGGGGGGCGGGGAGACCCAGTACTTC.